The 8 T cell receptor beta chains given below trace back to one sample, sequenced in a study of blood T cell repertoires in COVID-19. The protocol was immunoSEQ multiplex PCR, while the TCRdb copy is restricted to in-frame clones and leaves out a portion. This table has some 180,000 clones, 70% to 80% appearing once. Sequencing input: peripheral blood. The receptors were gathered from a woman in her forties or fifties with active or convalescent COVID-19.

The V gene is TRBV18, the J gene TRBJ2-5; TRBD1 matches at 7 bases. With 6 bases clipped from V and 3 bases from J, the junction kept 19 bases outside the gene matches. The CDR3 has 18 residues. The germline CDR1 and CDR2 sequences are KGHSH and LQKENI. CDR3 sequence: CASSLEVGGMGFEETQYF. Here the CDR3 DNA reads TGTGCCAGCTCCCTTGAGGTAGGGGGCATGGGTTTCGAAGAGACCCAGTACTTC.

The rearrangement uses TRBV9 and TRBJ2-7, with D possibly matching TRBD2 (5 bases). Germline V gene data show CDR1 as SGDLS and CDR2 as YYNGEE. This CDR3 region has 15 residues. Trimming cost V 0 bases and J 4 bases, with 14 bases left between them. The CDR3 coding sequence is TGTGCCAGCAGCGTAGATCCAGCGGCCAAATACGAGCAGTACTTC. Translated: CASSVDPAAKYEQYF.

The chain is built from TRBV30 and TRBJ1-2; TRBD1 matches at 8 bases. Looked up from germline, CDR1 is GTSNPN and CDR2 is SVGIG (reference sequence). Trimming removed 0 bases from V and 5 bases from J; junction bases left unmatched: 8. This CDR3 spans 15 amino acids. This CDR3 reads CAWSVPDRAKYGYTF. The CDR3 coding sequence is TGTGCCTGGAGTGTACCGGACAGGGCAAAATATGGCTACACCTTC.

CDR3 in amino acids: CASSQGLAGNEQFF. CDR3 nucleotides: TGTGCCAGTAGCCAGGGACTAGCGGGAAATGAGCAGTTCTTC. V usage is TRBV19 and J usage is TRBJ2-1; 13 positions agree with TRBD2. The trim removed 6 bases at V and 7 bases at J, leaving 3 bases unmatched. The CDR3 contains 14 residues. Germline V gives CDR1 LNHDA, CDR2 SQIVND (reference sequence).

V is TRBV7-9 and J is TRBJ2-2, with TRBD2 as a possible D gene (6 bases). This CDR3 is 17 amino acids long. Per the germline V gene, CDR1 is SEHNR and CDR2 is FQNEAQ (reference sequence). The V and J ends lost 8 bases and 0 bases respectively, with 19 bases between them. In nucleotides, the CDR3 is TGTGCCAGCCTTGAGGTGGGGGGTCGGGCGAACACCGGGGAGCTGTTTTTT. Its protein product is CASLEVGGRANTGELFF. The full variable domain, rest sourced from reference TRBV7-9 and TRBJ2-2, is DTGVSQNPRHKITKRGQNVTFRCDPISEHNRLYWYRQTLGQGPEFLTYFQNEAQLEKSRLLSDRFSAERPKGSFSTLEIQRTEQGDSAMYLCASLEVGGRANTGELFFGEGSRLTVL.

This clone showed up just once. The rearrangement joins TRBV7-3 to TRBJ2-3; 7 bases agree with TRBD2. Germline lookup yields CDR1 SGHTA and CDR2 FQGTGA. Unmatched junction bases numbered 5, after V lost 6 bases and J lost 2 bases. The CDR3 runs 14 residues. The CDR3 is CASSSAGITDTQYF. DNA of the CDR3: TGTGCCAGCAGTTCAGCGGGAATCACAGATACGCAGTATTTT.

The chain uses TRBV19 and TRBJ2-5; D is perhaps TRBD2 (6 bases). Trimming removed 10 bases at V and 5 bases at J, with 17 bases between. The CDR3 is 13 amino acids. The V gene's germline CDR1 is LNHDA and CDR2 SQIVND (reference sequence). CDR3 DNA: TGTGCCACCAAGATCGGGGCGGGGGAGACCCAGTACTTC. This gives the protein CATKIGAGETQYF.

The chain couples TRBV3-1 (or the pseudogene TRBV3-2) to TRBJ1-2, with D maybe TRBD1 (5 bases). V shed 5 bases and J shed 4 bases, with 11 bases lying between them. The CDR3 runs to 13 residues. Germline V gene sequence: CDR1 LGHDT, CDR2 YNNKEL (reference sequence). The DNA for the CDR3 is TGTGCCAGCAGCACAGGTTTCGGCTATGGCTACACCTTC. This codes for CASSTGFGYGYTF.